These 9 T cell receptor beta chains were sequenced from one sample in a study of beta chain features in type 1 diabetes. Antigen specificity for these receptors is unknown. General study results and limits: TCRB CDR3s were moderately but significantly shorter in Type 1 diabetes patients in all four CD4+ subsets.

The sequenced template was cDNA made from the entire isolated RNA. Assay: immunoSEQ multiplex PCR; the TCRdb copy retains only in-frame clones and omits some. Altogether 120,000 to 150,000 clones are present, around 13% being singletons, with the ten largest covering 1% to 1.5%. Sequenced: central memory CD4+ T cells from blood. Every receptor here comes from a man aged 18 to 30 with type 1 diabetes.

This clone has a count of ten or more. The chain combines TRBV30 with TRBJ2-5; 13 bases align to TRBD2. CDR3 length equals 14 residues. The germline CDR1 and CDR2 sequences are GTSNPN and SVGIG (reference sequence). Germline trimming cut 1 base from V and 4 bases from J; bases unmatched to any gene: 0. CDR3 nucleotides: TGTGCCTGGAGTGGACTAGCGGGGGGAGAGACCCAGTACTTC. It is translated as CAWSGLAGGETQYF. Drawing the rest from reference TRBV30 and TRBJ2-5, the complete variable domain is SQTIHQWPATLVQPVGSPLSLECTVEGTSNPNLYWYRQAAGRGLQLLFYSVGIGQISSEVPQNLSASRPQDRQFILSSKKLLLSDSGFYLCAWSGLAGGETQYFGPGTRLLVL.

This clone was seen a handful of times. V and J are TRBV6-1 and TRBJ1-2; 8 bases line up with TRBD1. Germline V gene lookup returns CDR1 MNHNS and CDR2 SASEGT. V trimming: 3 bases; J trimming: 6 bases; junction bases outside the gene matches: 6. This CDR3 is 14 amino acids long. DNA of the CDR3: TGTGCCAGCAGTGAGTTTTCGGACAGGGATGGCTACACCTTC. Protein: CASSEFSDRDGYTF.

In its sample, this clone was seen a few times. The chain combines TRBV19 with TRBJ2-1, with D possibly being TRBD1 (6 bases). V shed 5 bases and J shed 3 bases, with 14 bases lying between them. The CDR3 consists of 15 residues. The V gene's germline CDR1 is LNHDA and CDR2 SQIVND (reference sequence). CDR3 residues: CASSQTGLIYNEQFF. The CDR3 nucleotides are TGTGCCAGTAGTCAGACAGGTTTAATCTACAATGAGCAGTTCTTC.

This clone was seen only a few times. Other DNA sequences from this sample encode an identical CDR3 as well. V gene TRBV7-8 combines with J gene TRBJ2-7; D is uncertain. In germline, CDR1 is SGHVS, CDR2 FQNEAQ. The CDR3 extends over 13 amino acids. V gave up 1 base and J gave up 2 bases, with 6 bases separating them. CDR3 in amino acids: CASSLDRPYEQYF. The CDR3 DNA reads as TGTGCCAGCAGCTTAGACAGACCCTACGAGCAGTACTTC.

This clone was recorded a few times. This chain connects TRBV4-1 to TRBJ2-5, with a tentative D call TRBD2 (6 bases). The CDR3 runs to 16 residues. Per the germline V gene, CDR1 is MGHRA and CDR2 is YSYEKL. Trimming removed 2 bases at V and 5 bases at J, with 18 bases between. CDR3 bases: TGCGCCAGCAGCCAAAGGGCTCCACAGCTAGCGGAGACCCAGTACTTC. Translated, it gives CASSQRAPQLAETQYF.

This clone appeared a few times. The chain combines TRBV5-1 with TRBJ1-4; 12 nucleotides match TRBD1. The V segment lost 5 bases and the J segment 4 bases; nucleotides outside the gene matches: 12. This CDR3 is built from 18 residues. Germline V lookup: CDR1 SGHRS, CDR2 YFSETQ. CDR3: CASRTRPGQGAGNEKLFF. CDR3 DNA sequence: TGCGCCAGCAGAACTCGGCCGGGACAGGGGGCCGGTAATGAAAAACTGTTTTTT.

This clone was counted between two and nine times. J is TRBJ1-5 and V is TRBV4-2; no definite D call. CDR1 and CDR2 from the germline V gene are LGHNA and YNFKEQ. This CDR3 has 14 amino acids. The V end was cut by 2 bases, the J end by 2 bases, with 7 bases between. CDR3 in DNA: TGTGCCAGCAGCCAAATCGGAGGCAATCAGCCCCAGCATTTT. Translated, it gives CASSQIGGNQPQHF.

In its sample, this clone was seen many times. V gene TRBV23-1 combines with J gene TRBJ2-1, with 8 positions matching TRBD1. TRBV23-1 is an ORF; its function is uncertain. The V segment lost 6 bases and the J segment 4 bases; nucleotides outside the gene matches: 8. This CDR3 has 15 amino acids. In DNA, the CDR3 is TGCGCCAGCAGCTTCAACAGGGGGATTTACAATGAGCAGTTCTTC. Protein: CASSFNRGIYNEQFF.

This clone has more than one count but fewer than ten. CDR3 sequence (DNA): TGCAGTTGCCCCCGGGACAGGGCTCTACGGGAGCAGTTCTTC. The encoded protein is CSCPRDRALREQFF. V gene TRBV29-1 combines with J gene TRBJ2-1; 9 bases are a match to TRBD1. This CDR3 contains 14 residues. Germline CDR1 reads SQVTM; CDR2 reads ANQGSEA.